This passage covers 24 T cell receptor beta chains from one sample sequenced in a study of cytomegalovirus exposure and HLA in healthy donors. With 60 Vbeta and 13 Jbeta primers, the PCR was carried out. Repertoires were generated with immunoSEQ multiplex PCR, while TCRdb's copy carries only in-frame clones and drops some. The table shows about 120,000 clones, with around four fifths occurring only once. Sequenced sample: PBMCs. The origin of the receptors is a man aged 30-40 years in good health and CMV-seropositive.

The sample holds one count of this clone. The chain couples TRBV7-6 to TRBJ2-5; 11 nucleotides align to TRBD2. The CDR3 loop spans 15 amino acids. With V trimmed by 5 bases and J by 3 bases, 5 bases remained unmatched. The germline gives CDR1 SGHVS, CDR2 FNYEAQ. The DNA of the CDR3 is TGTGCCAGCAGCCTCCCGGGACTAGCGGAAGAGACCCAGTACTTC. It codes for CASSLPGLAEETQYF. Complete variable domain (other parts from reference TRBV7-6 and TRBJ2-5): GAGVSQSPRYKVTKRGQDVALRCDPISGHVSLYWYRQALGQGPEFLTYFNYEAQQDKSGLPNDRFSAERPEGSISTLTIQRTEQRDSAMYRCASSLPGLAEETQYFGPGTRLLVL.

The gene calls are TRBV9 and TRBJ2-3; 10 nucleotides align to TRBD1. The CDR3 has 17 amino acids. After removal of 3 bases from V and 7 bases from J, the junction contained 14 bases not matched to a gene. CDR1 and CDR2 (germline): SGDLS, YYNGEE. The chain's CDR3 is CASSETTGGVGTHTQYF. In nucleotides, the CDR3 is TGTGCCAGCAGCGAGACGACAGGGGGCGTTGGTACCCATACGCAGTATTTT.

DNA of the CDR3: TGTGCCAGCAGCTTAGTGGTAGAGGCGACTAGTCCCTACGAGCAGTACTTC. It yields the protein CASSLVVEATSPYEQYF. This chain joins TRBV11-2 and TRBJ2-7; D is possibly TRBD2 (6 bases). Per germline, CDR1 SGHAT and CDR2 FQNNGV. V lost 1 base, J lost 2 bases, and 18 bases lay in between. The CDR3 is 17 residues long. The complete variable domain, with remaining parts taken from reference TRBV11-2 and TRBJ2-7, reads EAGVAQSPRYKIIEKRQSVAFWCNPISGHATLYWYQQILGQGPKLLIQFQNNGVVDDSQLPKDRFSAERLKGVDSTLKIQPAKLEDSAVYLCASSLVVEATSPYEQYFGPGTRLTVT.

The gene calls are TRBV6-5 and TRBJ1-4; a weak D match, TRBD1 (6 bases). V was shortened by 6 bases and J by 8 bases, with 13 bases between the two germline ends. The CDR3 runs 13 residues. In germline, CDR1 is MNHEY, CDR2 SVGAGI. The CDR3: CASRQGMGEKLFF. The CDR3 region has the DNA TGTGCCAGCAGACAGGGAATGGGCGAAAAACTGTTTTTT.

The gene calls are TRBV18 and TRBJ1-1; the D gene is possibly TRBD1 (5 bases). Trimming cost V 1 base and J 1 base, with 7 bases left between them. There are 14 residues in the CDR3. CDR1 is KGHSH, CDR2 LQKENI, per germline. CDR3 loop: CASSPRGGNTEAFF. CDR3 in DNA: TGTGCCAGCTCACCACGGGGGGGGAACACTGAAGCTTTCTTT.

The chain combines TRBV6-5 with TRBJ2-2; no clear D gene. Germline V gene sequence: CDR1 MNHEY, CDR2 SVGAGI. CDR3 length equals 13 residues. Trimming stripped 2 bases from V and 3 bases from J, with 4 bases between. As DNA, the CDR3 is TGTGCCAGCAGTTACCCCTACACCGGGGAGCTGTTTTTT. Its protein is CASSYPYTGELFF.

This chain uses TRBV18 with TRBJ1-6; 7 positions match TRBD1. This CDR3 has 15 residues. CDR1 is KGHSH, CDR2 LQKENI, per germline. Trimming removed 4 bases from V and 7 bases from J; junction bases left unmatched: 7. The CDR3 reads CASSHSGTENSPLHF. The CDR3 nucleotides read TGTGCCAGCTCACACTCCGGGACAGAGAATTCACCCCTCCACTTT.

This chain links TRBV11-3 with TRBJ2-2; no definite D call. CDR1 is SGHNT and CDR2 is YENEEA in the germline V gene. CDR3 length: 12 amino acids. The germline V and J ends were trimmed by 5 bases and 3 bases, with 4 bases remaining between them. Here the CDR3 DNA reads TGTGCCAGCAGCCCCGACACCGGGGAGCTGTTTTTT. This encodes CASSPDTGELFF.

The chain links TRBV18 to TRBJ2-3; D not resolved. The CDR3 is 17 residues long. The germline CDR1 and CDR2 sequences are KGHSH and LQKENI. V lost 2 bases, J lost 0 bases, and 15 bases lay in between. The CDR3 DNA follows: TGTGCCAGCTCACCATCGGAAGGCAGCGCCAGCACAGATACGCAGTATTTT. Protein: CASSPSEGSASTDTQYF.

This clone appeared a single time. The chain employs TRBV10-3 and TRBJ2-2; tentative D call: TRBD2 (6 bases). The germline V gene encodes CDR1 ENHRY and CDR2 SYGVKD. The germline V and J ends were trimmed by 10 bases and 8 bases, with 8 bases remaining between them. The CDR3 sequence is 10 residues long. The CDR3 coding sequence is TGTGCCAGCGGGGTTGGGGAGCTGTTTTTT. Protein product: CASGVGELFF.

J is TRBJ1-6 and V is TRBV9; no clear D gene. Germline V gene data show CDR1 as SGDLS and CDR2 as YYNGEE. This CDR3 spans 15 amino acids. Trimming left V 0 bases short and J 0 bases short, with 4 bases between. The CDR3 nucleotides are TGTGCCAGCAGCGTAGTGAGCTCCTATAATTCACCCCTCCACTTT. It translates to CASSVVSSYNSPLHF.

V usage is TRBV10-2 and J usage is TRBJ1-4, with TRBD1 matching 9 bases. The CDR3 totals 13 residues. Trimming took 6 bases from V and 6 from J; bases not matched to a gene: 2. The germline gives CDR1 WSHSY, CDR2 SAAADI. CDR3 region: CASRTGGDEKLFF. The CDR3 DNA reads TGCGCCAGCAGGACAGGGGGGGATGAAAAACTGTTTTTT.

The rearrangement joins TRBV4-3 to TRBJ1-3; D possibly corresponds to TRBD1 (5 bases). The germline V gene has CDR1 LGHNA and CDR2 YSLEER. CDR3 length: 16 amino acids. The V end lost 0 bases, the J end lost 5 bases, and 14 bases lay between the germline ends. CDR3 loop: CASSQDWGGARNTIYF. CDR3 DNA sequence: TGCGCCAGCAGCCAAGACTGGGGAGGGGCCAGAAACACCATATATTTT.

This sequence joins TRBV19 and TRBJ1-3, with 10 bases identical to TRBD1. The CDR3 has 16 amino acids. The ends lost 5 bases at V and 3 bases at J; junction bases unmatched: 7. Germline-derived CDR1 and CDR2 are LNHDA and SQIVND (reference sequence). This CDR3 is CASSPRGTGVGNTIYF. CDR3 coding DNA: TGTGCCAGTAGTCCCCGCGGGACAGGGGTTGGAAACACCATATATTTT.

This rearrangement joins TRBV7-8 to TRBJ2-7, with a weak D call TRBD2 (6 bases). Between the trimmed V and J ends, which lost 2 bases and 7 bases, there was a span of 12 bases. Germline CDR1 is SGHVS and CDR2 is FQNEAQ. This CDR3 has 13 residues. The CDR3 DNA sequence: TGTGCCAGCAGCTTATCTCGAGGAGGGGAGCAGTACTTC. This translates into CASSLSRGGEQYF. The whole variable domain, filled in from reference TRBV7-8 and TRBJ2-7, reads GAGVSQSPRYKVAKRGQDVALRCDPISGHVSLFWYQQALGQGPEFLTYFQNEAQLDKSGLPSDRFFAERPEGSVSTLKIQRTQQEDSAVYLCASSLSRGGEQYFGPGTRLTVT.

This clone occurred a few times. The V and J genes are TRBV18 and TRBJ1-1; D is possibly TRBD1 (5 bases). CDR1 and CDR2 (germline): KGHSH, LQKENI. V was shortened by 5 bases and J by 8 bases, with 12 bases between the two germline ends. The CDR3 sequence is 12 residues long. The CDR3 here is CASSAGHIEAFF. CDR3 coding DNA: TGTGCCAGCTCAGCCGGACATATCGAAGCTTTCTTT.

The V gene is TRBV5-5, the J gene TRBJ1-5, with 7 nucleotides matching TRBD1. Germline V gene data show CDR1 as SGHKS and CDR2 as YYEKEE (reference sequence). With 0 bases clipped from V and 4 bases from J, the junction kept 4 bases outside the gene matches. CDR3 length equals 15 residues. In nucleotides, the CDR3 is TGTGCCAGCAGCTTGGGACAGGGACCAAATCAGCCCCAGCATTTT. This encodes CASSLGQGPNQPQHF.

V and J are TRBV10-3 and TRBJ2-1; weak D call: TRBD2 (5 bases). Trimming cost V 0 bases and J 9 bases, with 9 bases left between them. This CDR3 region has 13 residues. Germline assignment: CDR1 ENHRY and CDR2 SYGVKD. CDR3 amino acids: CAISESMSGEQFF. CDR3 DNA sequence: TGTGCCATCAGTGAGTCGATGAGCGGTGAGCAGTTCTTC.

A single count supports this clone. CDR3 coding DNA: TGTGCCAGCAGCTCCGCCAGACAGGGAAAAACCGGGGAGCTGTTTTTT. Translating it yields CASSSARQGKTGELFF. The V call is TRBV7-9, the J call TRBJ2-2; 7 bases fit TRBD1. Trimming took 4 bases from V and 5 from J; bases not matched to a gene: 10. Germline V gene data show CDR1 as SEHNR and CDR2 as FQNEAQ (reference sequence). This CDR3 has 16 amino acids.

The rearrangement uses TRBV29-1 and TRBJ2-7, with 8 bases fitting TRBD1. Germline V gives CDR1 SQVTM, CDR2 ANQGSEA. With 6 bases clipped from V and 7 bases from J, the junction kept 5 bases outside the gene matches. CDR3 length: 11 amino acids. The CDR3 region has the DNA TGCAGCGTGCAGGGGGCGCGGGAGCAGTACTTC. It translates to CSVQGAREQYF.

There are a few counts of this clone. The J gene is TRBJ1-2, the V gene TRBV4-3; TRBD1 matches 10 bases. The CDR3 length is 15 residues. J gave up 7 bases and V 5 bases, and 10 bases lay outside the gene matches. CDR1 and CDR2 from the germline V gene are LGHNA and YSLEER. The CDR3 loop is CASSARQGAKGGYTF. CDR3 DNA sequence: TGCGCCAGCAGCGCCCGACAGGGGGCGAAGGGTGGCTACACCTTC.

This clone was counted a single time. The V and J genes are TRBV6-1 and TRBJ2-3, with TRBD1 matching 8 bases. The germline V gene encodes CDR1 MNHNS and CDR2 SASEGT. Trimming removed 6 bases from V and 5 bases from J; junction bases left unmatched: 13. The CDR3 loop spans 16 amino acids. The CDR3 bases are TGTGCCAGCAGGGAAACTACAGGGGGGCGGGTAGATACGCAGTATTTT. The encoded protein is CASRETTGGRVDTQYF.

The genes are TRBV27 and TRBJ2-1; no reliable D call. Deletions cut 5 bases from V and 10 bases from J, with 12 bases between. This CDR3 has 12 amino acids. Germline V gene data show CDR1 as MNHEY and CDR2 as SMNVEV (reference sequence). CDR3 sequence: CASSPPAREQFF. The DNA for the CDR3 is TGTGCCAGCAGTCCCCCTGCGAGGGAGCAGTTCTTC.

CDR3 DNA: TGTGCCAGCAGTGAGGGACAGGGAAGTTCGCCCCTCCACTTT. Protein sequence: CASSEGQGSSPLHF. The genes are TRBV6-1 and TRBJ1-6; 9 positions agree with TRBD1. Losses at the gene ends were 3 bases for V and 13 bases for J; bases not matched to a gene: 7. This CDR3 is built from 14 residues. Looked up from germline, CDR1 is MNHNS and CDR2 is SASEGT.